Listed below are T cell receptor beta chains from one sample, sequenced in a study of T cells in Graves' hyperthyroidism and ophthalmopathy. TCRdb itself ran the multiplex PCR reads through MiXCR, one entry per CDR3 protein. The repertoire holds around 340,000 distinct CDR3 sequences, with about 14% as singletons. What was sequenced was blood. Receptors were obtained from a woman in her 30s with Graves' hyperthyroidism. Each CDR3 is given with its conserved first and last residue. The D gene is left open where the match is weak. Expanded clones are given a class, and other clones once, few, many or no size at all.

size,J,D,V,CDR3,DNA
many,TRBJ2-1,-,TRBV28,CASSLTGLSSYNEQFF,TGTGCCAGCAGTTTGACAGGTTTAAGCTCCTACAATGAGCAGTTCTTC
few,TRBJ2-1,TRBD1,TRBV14,CASSHNARGLYNEQFF,TGTGCCAGCAGCCATAACGCCAGGGGGTTATACAATGAGCAGTTCTTC
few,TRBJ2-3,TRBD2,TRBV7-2,CASSSWGGNTQYF,TGTGCCAGCAGCTCGTGGGGGGGAAATACGCAGTATTTT
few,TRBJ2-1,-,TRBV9,CASSVVPGTEQFF,TGTGCCAGCAGCGTAGTGCCGGGGACTGAGCAGTTCTTC
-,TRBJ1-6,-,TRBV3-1,CASSLREGTNSPLHF,TGTGCCAGCAGCCTCCGGGAGGGTACGAATTCACCCCTCCACTTT
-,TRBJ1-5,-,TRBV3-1,CASSQGGQPYSNQPQHF,TGTGCCAGCAGCCAGGGAGGACAGCCTTATAGCAATCAGCCCCAGCATTTT
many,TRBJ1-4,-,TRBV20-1,CSAEPPGWVGKLFF,TGCAGTGCAGAGCCACCAGGGTGGGTCGGAAAACTGTTTTTT
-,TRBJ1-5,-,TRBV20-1,CSARGSSGTAQPQHF,TGCAGTGCTAGAGGGAGTTCAGGGACGGCTCAGCCCCAGCATTTT
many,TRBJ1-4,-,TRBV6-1,CASSNGINEKLFF,TGTGCCAGCAGTAACGGCATTAATGAAAAACTGTTTTTT
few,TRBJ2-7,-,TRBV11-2,CASSLSTPRSIYEQYF,TGTGCCAGCAGCTTATCCACACCTCGATCTATATACGAGCAGTACTTC
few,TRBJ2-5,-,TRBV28,CASRDRFQETQYF,TGTGCCAGCAGGGACCGGTTCCAAGAGACCCAGTACTTC
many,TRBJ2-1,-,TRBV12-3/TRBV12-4,CASSSAGTEQFF,TGTGCCAGCAGTTCGGCCGGGACGGAGCAGTTCTTC
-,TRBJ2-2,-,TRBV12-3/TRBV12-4,CASSPLGFGELFF,TGTGCCAGCAGCCCACTAGGTTTCGGGGAGCTGTTTTTT
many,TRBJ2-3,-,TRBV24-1,CATRRSSTDTQYF,TGTGCCACCAGGCGTTCTAGCACAGATACGCAGTATTTT
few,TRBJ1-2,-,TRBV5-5,CASSTGWGLLGYTF,TGTGCCAGCAGCACTGGATGGGGTTTACTGGGCTACACCTTC
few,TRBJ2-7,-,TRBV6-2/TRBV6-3,CASSYSPDINFPEQYF,TGTGCCAGCAGTTACTCGCCGGACATAAATTTTCCCGAGCAGTACTTC
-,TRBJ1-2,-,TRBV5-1,CASSLGNSNYGYTF,TGCGCCAGCAGCTTGGGAAACTCTAACTATGGCTACACCTTC
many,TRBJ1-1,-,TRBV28,CASSGKLNTEAFF,TGTGCCAGCAGCGGGAAGCTGAACACTGAAGCTTTCTTT
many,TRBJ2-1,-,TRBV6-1,CASSRTPDEQFF,TGTGCCAGCAGTCGAACCCCCGATGAGCAGTTCTTC
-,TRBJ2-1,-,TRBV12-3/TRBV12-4,CASRGSDGVGNEQFF,TGTGCCAGCAGGGGTTCGGACGGGGTGGGAAATGAGCAGTTCTTC
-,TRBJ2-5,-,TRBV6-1,CAGSESAETQYF,TGTGCCGGCAGCGAATCGGCAGAGACCCAGTACTTC
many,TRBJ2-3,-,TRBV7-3,CASSANLADTQYF,TGTGCCAGCAGCGCCAACCTGGCAGATACGCAGTATTTT
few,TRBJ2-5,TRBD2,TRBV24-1,CATTDWQGGEETQYF,TGTGCCACCACCGATTGGCAGGGAGGGGAAGAGACCCAGTACTTC
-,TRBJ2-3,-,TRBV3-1,CASSQDRNSSRTQYF,TGTGCCAGCAGCCAAGATCGGAACAGTTCAAGGACGCAGTATTTT
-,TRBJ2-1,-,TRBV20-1,CSAREDSPYEQFF,TGCAGTGCTCGGGAAGACAGTCCCTACGAGCAGTTCTTC
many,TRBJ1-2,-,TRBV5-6,CASSPADSRNYGYTF,TGTGCCAGCAGCCCAGCAGACAGTCGCAACTATGGCTACACCTTC
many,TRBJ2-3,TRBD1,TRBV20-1,CSASSSGTGSTYTDTQYF,TGCAGTGCTAGTTCCTCCGGGACAGGGAGTACTTACACAGATACGCAGTATTTT
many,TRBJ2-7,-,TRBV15,CATSRAAPRTDYEQYF,TGTGCCACCAGCAGAGCAGCCCCGCGGACAGACTACGAGCAGTACTTC
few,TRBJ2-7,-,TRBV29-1,CSVEVNRGTYEQYF,TGCAGCGTTGAAGTAAATCGGGGAACCTACGAGCAGTACTTC
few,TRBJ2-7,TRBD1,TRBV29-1,CSVGATGVGEQYF,TGCAGCGTTGGTGCTACAGGGGTCGGCGAGCAGTACTTC
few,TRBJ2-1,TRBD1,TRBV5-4,CASRGDTGDNEQFF,TGTGCCAGCAGGGGGGATACAGGGGACAATGAGCAGTTCTTC
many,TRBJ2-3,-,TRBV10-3,CAISSRGDTQYF,TGTGCCATCAGTAGCCGGGGAGATACGCAGTATTTT
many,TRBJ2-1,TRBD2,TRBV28,CASSPGDYDVAEQFF,TGTGCCAGCAGTCCCGGGGACTATGACGTCGCTGAGCAGTTCTTC
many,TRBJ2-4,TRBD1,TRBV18,CASSPGQGGNIQYF,TGTGCCAGCTCACCTGGACAGGGGGGGAACATTCAGTACTTC
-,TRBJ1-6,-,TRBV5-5,CASSLGRTNSPLHF,TGTGCCAGCAGCCTTGGACGGACTAATTCACCCCTCCACTTT
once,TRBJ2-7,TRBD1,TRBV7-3,CASSLSGETGRYEQYF,TGTGCCAGCAGCTTAAGCGGCGAGACAGGGCGGTACGAGCAGTACTTC
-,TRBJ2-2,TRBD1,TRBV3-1,CASSQGFQGANTGELFF,TGTGCCAGCAGCCAAGGTTTCCAGGGGGCGAACACCGGGGAGCTGTTTTTT
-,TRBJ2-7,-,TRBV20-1,CSASREWGDEQYF,TGCAGTGCTAGCAGGGAGTGGGGGGATGAGCAGTACTTC
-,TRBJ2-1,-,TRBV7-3,CASSPLGTGNEQFF,TGTGCCAGCAGCCCGCTTGGGACCGGCAATGAGCAGTTCTTC
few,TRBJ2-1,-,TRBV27,CASSLSVGAYNEQFF,TGTGCCAGCAGTTTATCGGTTGGGGCCTACAATGAGCAGTTCTTC
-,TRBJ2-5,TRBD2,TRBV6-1,CASRMIAGGERETQYF,TGTGCCAGCAGGATGATAGCGGGAGGGGAGAGAGAGACCCAGTACTTC
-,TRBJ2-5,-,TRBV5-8,CASSSSLRETQYF,TGTGCCAGCAGCTCCTCCTTGAGGGAGACCCAGTACTTC
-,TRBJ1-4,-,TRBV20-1,CSAQGSSEKLFF,TGCAGTGCTCAGGGTTCCTCTGAAAAACTGTTTTTT